Each of the 16 T cell receptor beta chains below was sequenced from the same sample in a study of shared T cell receptors in the human thymus. The repertoire was sequenced with immunoSEQ multiplex PCR; TCRdb's copy has only in-frame clones and lacks some. The table shows about 660,000 clones, with approximately 90% occurring only once. These data were also reused for a study on human thymus T cells.

The sample comprised thymocytes. The receptor source for this set is a boy in the first two years of life with a congenital heart defect.

This chain uses TRBV6-6 with TRBJ2-1; TRBD2 agrees at 7 bases. This CDR3 spans 15 amino acids. CDR1 and CDR2 (germline): MNHNY, SVGAGI (reference sequence). V was clipped by 6 bases and J by 3 bases; unmatched bases: 8. The CDR3 DNA sequence: TGTGCCAGCAGGGCCGGGACTACGAACTACAATGAGCAGTTCTTC. It is translated as CASRAGTTNYNEQFF.

This clone has only one observation. The V and J genes are TRBV27 and TRBJ2-7; 7 bases agree with TRBD2. Trimming took 2 bases from V and 0 from J; bases not matched to a gene: 10. Germline V CDR1 and CDR2: MNHEY, SMNVEV (reference sequence). This CDR3 is 17 amino acids long. The CDR3 nucleotides read TGTGCCAGCAGTTTAAAGCGGGAACCCACCCCCTCCTACGAGCAGTACTTC. As protein: CASSLKREPTPSYEQYF.

The chain employs TRBV6-5 and TRBJ1-6; D not resolved. This CDR3 has 15 residues. Deletions cut 5 bases from V and 8 bases from J, with 16 bases between. Germline V gene data show CDR1 as MNHEY and CDR2 as SVGAGI. The CDR3 coding sequence is TGTGCCAGCAGTCCACTGGGCCCAACTCATTCACCCCTCCACTTT. This encodes CASSPLGPTHSPLHF.

The chain uses TRBV7-3 and TRBJ1-5, with 12 nucleotides matching TRBD1. Losses at the gene ends were 6 bases for V and 7 bases for J; bases not matched to a gene: 16. The CDR3 is 18 amino acids. Germline V lookup: CDR1 SGHTA, CDR2 FQGTGA. Written as DNA, the CDR3 is TGTGCCAGCAGGGCCGTCGAGTGGGACAGGGGGCAGGAGCAGCCCCAGCATTTT. The encoded protein is CASRAVEWDRGQEQPQHF.

The gene calls are TRBV5-1 and TRBJ2-7, with 10 bases identical to TRBD2. The V and J ends lost 4 bases and 2 bases, in that order; junction bases with no gene match: 6. The CDR3 spans 15 residues. From germline, CDR1 is SGHRS and CDR2 YFSETQ. The CDR3, as DNA: TGCGCCAGCAGCCCCTCTAGCGGGAGAGCCTACGAGCAGTACTTC. This gives the protein CASSPSSGRAYEQYF. Looking up the rest from reference TRBV5-1 and TRBJ2-7 gives the full variable domain: KAGVTQTPRYLIKTRGQQVTLSCSPISGHRSVSWYQQTPGQGLQFLFEYFSETQRNKGNFPGRFSGRQFSNSRSEMNVSTLELGDSALYLCASSPSSGRAYEQYFGPGTRLTVT.

This chain connects TRBV27 to TRBJ2-1, with 12 bases fitting TRBD1. The trim removed 8 bases at V and 10 bases at J, leaving 12 bases unmatched. Germline CDR1 MNHEY, CDR2 SMNVEV (reference sequence). The CDR3 is made up of 15 amino acids. Here the CDR3 DNA reads TGTGCCAGCCGAGCACGGGACAGGGGGCTAGGCGAGCAGTTCTTC. This codes for CASRARDRGLGEQFF.

This chain uses TRBV11-3 with TRBJ2-7, with 8 nucleotides matching TRBD1. CDR3 length: 16 amino acids. Germline trimming cut 1 base from V and 4 bases from J; bases unmatched to any gene: 9. The germline V gene has CDR1 SGHNT and CDR2 YENEEA. The CDR3 reads CASSLAGQERGYEQYF. In DNA, the CDR3 is TGTGCCAGCAGCTTAGCGGGACAGGAGAGAGGGTACGAGCAGTACTTC.

V and J are TRBV7-9 and TRBJ2-1; TRBD2 matches at 12 bases. The J segment lost 7 bases and the V segment lost 5 bases, leaving 9 bases of the junction unmatched. Germline CDR1 and CDR2: SEHNR and FQNEAQ (reference sequence). The CDR3 contains 16 residues. CDR3 coding DNA: TGTGCCAGCAGCAACCGACTAGCGGGAGCCTTTAATGAGCAGTTCTTC. This translates into CASSNRLAGAFNEQFF. The full variable domain, completed using reference TRBV7-9 and TRBJ2-1, is DTGVSQNPRHKITKRGQNVTFRCDPISEHNRLYWYRQTLGQGPEFLTYFQNEAQLEKSRLLSDRFSAERPKGSFSTLEIQRTEQGDSAMYLCASSNRLAGAFNEQFFGPGTRLTVL.

The chain recombines TRBV10-1 with TRBJ2-2, with 12 bases fitting TRBD2. Per the germline V gene, CDR1 is WNHNN and CDR2 is SYGVQD (reference sequence). Trimming at V came to 3 bases and at J to 5 bases, leaving 4 bases not matched to a gene. The CDR3 runs 16 residues. The CDR3 sequence: CASSDPGLAGTGELFF. As DNA, the CDR3 is TGCGCCAGCAGTGATCCCGGACTAGCGGGAACCGGGGAGCTGTTTTTT.

The gene calls are TRBV4-3 and TRBJ1-3, with a possible D match to TRBD1 (5 bases). The CDR3 has 15 residues. CDR1 and CDR2 from the germline V gene are LGHNA and YSLEER. The V end was cut by 1 base, the J end by 0 bases, with 7 bases between. The CDR3 protein is CASSQVQGSGNTIYF. The CDR3, as DNA: TGCGCCAGCAGCCAAGTCCAGGGCTCTGGAAACACCATATATTTT.

V gene TRBV7-2 combines with J gene TRBJ2-7, with TRBD2 identical over 11 bases. The J segment lost 3 bases and the V segment lost 7 bases, leaving 8 bases of the junction unmatched. The germline CDR1 and CDR2 sequences are SGHTA and FQGNSA. The length of the CDR3 is 15 residues. CDR3 DNA sequence: TGTGCCAGCACCCTTAGCGGGAGGGCCCGCTACGAGCAGTACTTC. Its protein is CASTLSGRARYEQYF.

The V call is TRBV19, the J call TRBJ2-7; D is unclear. V dropped 1 base and J dropped 2 bases, with 9 bases sitting between them. This CDR3 spans 14 amino acids. CDR1 and CDR2 from the germline V gene are LNHDA and SQIVND (reference sequence). This CDR3 reads CASSIGVRTYEQYF. In DNA, the CDR3 is TGTGCCAGTAGTATAGGGGTCAGGACCTACGAGCAGTACTTC.

This clone was detected a few times. The CDR3 sequence: CASSQERLAGDTQYF. The CDR3 region has the DNA TGCGCCAGCAGCCAAGAAAGGCTAGCGGGAGATACGCAGTATTTT. This rearrangement joins TRBV4-3 to TRBJ2-3; 8 bases are shared with TRBD2. The CDR3 extends over 15 amino acids. From germline, CDR1 is LGHNA and CDR2 YSLEER. Trimming removed 0 bases from V and 5 bases from J; junction bases left unmatched: 4.

This chain joins TRBV29-1 and TRBJ2-5; 8 bases match TRBD2. This CDR3 has 15 residues. Looked up from germline, CDR1 is SQVTM and CDR2 is ANQGSEA. Germline trimming cut 3 bases from V and 1 base from J; bases unmatched to any gene: 7. CDR3 bases: TGCAGCGTTGATGGGCGGGAGGATCCCCAAGAGACCCAGTACTTC. This codes for CSVDGREDPQETQYF. Variable domain in full (rest from reference TRBV29-1 and TRBJ2-5): SAVISQKPSRDICQRGTSLTIQCQVDSQVTMMFWYRQQPGQSLTLIATANQGSEATYESGFVIDKFPISRPNLTFSTLTVSNMSPEDSSIYLCSVDGREDPQETQYFGPGTRLLVL.

The V call is TRBV7-9, the J call TRBJ1-1, with TRBD1 matching over 7 bases. This CDR3 has 16 residues. V lost 7 bases to trimming and J lost 4 bases; unmatched junction nucleotides: 15. Germline values: CDR1 SEHNR, CDR2 FQNEAQ (reference sequence). The CDR3 coding sequence is TGTGCCAGCACCCTCTCGTCCCCGACAGGGTGCACTGAAGCTTTCTTT. Its translation is CASTLSSPTGCTEAFF.

The rearrangement links TRBV28 to TRBJ2-7; 7 bases match TRBD2. The CDR3 runs 18 residues. From germline, CDR1 is MDHEN and CDR2 SYDVKM. Germline trimming cut 6 bases from V and 2 bases from J; bases unmatched to any gene: 19. CDR3 in DNA: TGTGCCAGCAGACGTACCCTAGTGGGAGGGGCCCGGACCTACGAGCAGTACTTC. This encodes CASRRTLVGGARTYEQYF.